A selection of T cell receptor beta chains follows, all from one sample in a study of blood T cell repertoires in COVID-19. Data came from immunoSEQ multiplex PCR; TCRdb stores just in-frame clones and leaves some out. The sample yields over 110,000 clones, roughly 88% seen once. What was sequenced was peripheral blood. These receptors were taken from a human donor in a cohort sampled during active COVID-19. Both conserved end residues are part of each CDR3.

J | V | CDR3
TRBJ1-1 | TRBV21-1 | CASTNRTEAFF
TRBJ2-1 | TRBV5-1 | CASSGGTEYNEQFF
TRBJ1-6 | TRBV5-1 | CASSWGGTESSPLHF
TRBJ2-2 | TRBV3-1/TRBV3-2 | CASKHRGGRNTGELFF
TRBJ2-3 | TRBV7-6 | CASSSGPGTRGDTQYF
TRBJ1-1 | TRBV19 | CASSLIPGQGFTEAFF
TRBJ1-1 | TRBV6-5 | CASSYSGLPNTEAFF
TRBJ2-7 | TRBV7-2 | CASSLVGGAYEQYF
TRBJ1-1 | TRBV29-1 | CSVGSQAMNTEAFF
TRBJ1-1 | TRBV12-3/TRBV12-4 | CASSLTGGEAFF
TRBJ1-5 | TRBV27 | CASSRFEGDNQPQHF
TRBJ2-2 | TRBV7-3 | CASSLLTGELFF
TRBJ1-6 | TRBV10-2 | CASSEVRHSDSPLHF
TRBJ2-2 | TRBV5-6 | CASSSRVWGTGELFF
TRBJ2-1 | TRBV3-1/TRBV3-2 | CASSQVAGTSADEQFF
TRBJ2-7 | TRBV2 | CASSDLTGTAYEQYF
TRBJ2-3 | TRBV7-2 | CASSYDLRRTQYF
TRBJ1-1 | TRBV19 | CASSPRDRGTTEAFF
TRBJ2-7 | TRBV6-5 | CASSLSEWYEQYF
TRBJ2-2 | TRBV5-5 | CASSLEAVPGELFF
TRBJ1-1 | TRBV14 | CASSAGGVAFF
TRBJ2-5 | TRBV6-5 | CASSTWPQETQYF
TRBJ1-2 | TRBV11-2 | CASSVRSASGYTF
TRBJ1-5 | TRBV4-3 | CASSSDRISNQPQHF
TRBJ1-5 | TRBV6-2/TRBV6-3 | CASSLPPGGGQPQHF
TRBJ1-5 | TRBV27 | CASSLGGGGRNQPQHF